This passage covers 7 T cell receptor beta chains from one sample sequenced in a study of blood T cell repertoires in COVID-19. Assay used: immunoSEQ multiplex PCR; TCRdb lists only in-frame clones, some missing. This repertoire shows around 67,000 clones, roughly 81% found once; its top ten account for 36%. Sequencing used peripheral blood. These receptors were taken from a man between 65 and 85 years old with acute or convalescent COVID-19.

The chain joins TRBV5-1 to TRBJ2-7; D remains ambiguous. The germline CDR1 and CDR2 sequences are SGHRS and YFSETQ. The CDR3 length is 16 residues. Trimming took 0 bases from V and 2 from J, leaving 15 bases between them. Here the CDR3 reads CASSLAAPGSTYEQYF. The CDR3, as DNA: TGCGCCAGCAGCTTGGCTGCGCCAGGAAGCACCTACGAGCAGTACTTC.

The chain combines TRBV10-3 with TRBJ1-2, with D possibly TRBD1 on 6 matching bases. Germline CDR1 and CDR2: ENHRY and SYGVKD. This CDR3 is 14 amino acids long. V was trimmed by 10 bases and J by 0 bases, leaving 15 bases between them. The CDR3 region is CATLQGQTNYGYTF. The CDR3 coding sequence is TGTGCCACCCTCCAAGGACAGACTAACTATGGCTACACCTTC.

This clone was seen just once. The chain couples TRBV7-2 to TRBJ1-2; TRBD1 agrees at 9 bases. Unmatched junction bases numbered 7, after V lost 1 base and J lost 4 bases. This CDR3 is built from 16 residues. From germline, CDR1 is SGHTA and CDR2 FQGNSA. The CDR3 DNA sequence: TGTGCCAGCAGCTTAGAAGGGACAGGGTGGGCCTATGGCTACACCTTC. Protein product: CASSLEGTGWAYGYTF.

The chain carries TRBV9 and TRBJ1-6; D possibly corresponds to TRBD1 (6 bases). The germline CDR1 and CDR2 sequences are SGDLS and YYNGEE. V lost 5 bases and J lost 0, with 21 bases in between. The CDR3 spans 19 residues. The CDR3 nucleotides read TGTGCCAGCAGTGATACAGGGATTCCATTGAGCTCCTATAATTCACCCCTCCACTTT. This sequence encodes CASSDTGIPLSSYNSPLHF.

Written as DNA, the CDR3 is TGTGCCAGCAGCTTATTTGGTACAGCCTACAATGAGCAGTTCTTC. Protein sequence: CASSLFGTAYNEQFF. This chain links TRBV7-6 with TRBJ2-1; D is uncertain. The CDR3 is made up of 15 amino acids. Germline V gene lookup returns CDR1 SGHVS and CDR2 FNYEAQ. V lost 2 bases and J 2 bases, leaving 10 bases between the germline ends.

V gene TRBV7-2 combines with J gene TRBJ2-7; TRBD1 agrees at 7 bases. J gave up 5 bases and V 7 bases, and 8 bases lay outside the gene matches. Germline CDR1 is SGHTA and CDR2 is FQGNSA. This CDR3 has 13 amino acids. CDR3 in DNA: TGTGCCAGCACCAATACAGGGGCCCACGAGCAGTACTTC. Its translation is CASTNTGAHEQYF.

The chain couples TRBV5-6 to TRBJ2-7; TRBD1 matches at 7 bases. Per germline, CDR1 SGHDT and CDR2 YYEEEE. The V and J ends lost 4 bases and 2 bases, in that order; junction bases with no gene match: 3. The CDR3 has 13 amino acids. The CDR3 here is CASSHGQAYEQYF. Written as DNA, the CDR3 is TGTGCCAGCAGCCATGGACAGGCCTACGAGCAGTACTTC.